The entry below gives a single TCR beta chain sequence along with its context. The antigen is undetermined. In germline, CDR1 is SGHNT, CDR2 YYREEE (reference sequence). V was pared by 4 bases and J by 4 bases, with 3 bases of the junction left unmatched. This CDR3 comprises 14 residues. Using immunoSEQ multiplex PCR, the repertoire was profiled, and TCRdb retains in-frame clones only, with some absent. The sample has around 99,000 clones, approximately 80% seen once. The sample comes from a study of PD-1 blockade in classical Hodgkin lymphoma. Study-wide points: Newly diagnosed patients had diversity similar to the baseline diversity of complete responders. There remain no defined causes for the repertoire differences, which possibly reflect disease activity or prior therapy.

After autologous stem cell transplantation all patients relapsed, and prior brentuximab vedotin exposure differed between cohorts. Sequenced here: peripheral blood mononuclear cells (PBMCs), sampled before the second cycle of nivolumab. This chain uses TRBV5-4 with TRBJ1-3; the match to TRBD1 covers 9 bases. The clonotype comes from a human donor with classical Hodgkin lymphoma. The CDR3 DNA reads as TGTGCCAGCAGCCAAGGACAGGGGGGAAACACCATATATTTT. It encodes CASSQGQGGNTIYF.